Presented here are 6 T cell receptor beta chains from one specimen sequenced in a study of shared clonotypes between healthy human individuals. Assay: immunoSEQ multiplex PCR; the TCRdb copy retains only in-frame clones and omits some. Of about 1 million clones detected, under 80% appear once; the ten largest clones hold roughly 1.4%. Sequencing used memory CD4+ T cells sorted from blood. Sample subset: CD45RA-negative fraction. Receptors originate from a man aged 18-30 years in good health.

V and J are TRBV14 and TRBJ2-1; 8 bases fit TRBD2. CDR3 length equals 16 residues. J lost 8 bases, V lost 4 bases, and 13 bases had no gene match. Per the germline V gene, CDR1 is SGHDN and CDR2 is FVKESK. The CDR3 spells CASSPFPGLGLDEQFF. The CDR3 DNA reads TGTGCCAGCAGCCCATTTCCGGGACTAGGCTTGGATGAGCAGTTCTTC.

The chain carries TRBV5-1 and TRBJ1-4; TRBD1 agrees at 9 bases. The V and J ends lost 4 bases and 6 bases, in that order; junction bases with no gene match: 7. This CDR3 is 15 amino acids long. Germline assignment: CDR1 SGHRS and CDR2 YFSETQ. The CDR3 DNA is TGCGCCAGCAGCCCCCTGGGACAGGGAGATGAAAAACTGTTTTTT. Encoded protein: CASSPLGQGDEKLFF.

The V gene is TRBV6-6, the J gene TRBJ1-2; D may be TRBD1 (6 bases). Germline CDR1 is MNHNY and CDR2 is SVGAGI (reference sequence). V was cut by 5 bases and J by 8 bases, with 21 bases left in between. This CDR3 contains 15 residues. CDR3 loop: CASSSPSGQGWGYTF. DNA of the CDR3: TGTGCCAGCAGTAGTCCCTCAGGTCAGGGGTGGGGCTACACCTTC.

The chain carries TRBV28 and TRBJ2-5, with 9 bases matching TRBD2. CDR3 length: 16 amino acids. The germline gives CDR1 MDHEN, CDR2 SYDVKM. J lost 6 bases, V lost 1 base, and 9 bases had no gene match. The CDR3 DNA reads as TGTGCCAGCAGTTTATCCCTCGCGGGGGGGCTGCAGACCCAGTACTTC. Translation: CASSLSLAGGLQTQYF.

The rearrangement uses TRBV28 and TRBJ1-2; 8 nucleotides line up with TRBD1. J was trimmed by 5 bases and V by 7 bases; bases with no gene match: 9. This CDR3 comprises 14 residues. Germline assignment: CDR1 MDHEN and CDR2 SYDVKM. The CDR3: CASTRPGGIYGYTF. The DNA of the CDR3 is TGTGCCAGCACCCGCCCAGGGGGCATTTATGGCTACACCTTC.

This sequence joins TRBV7-2 and TRBJ2-4; 9 bases map to TRBD1. Unmatched junction bases numbered 2, after V lost 2 bases and J lost 0 bases. There are 16 residues in the CDR3. Germline assignment: CDR1 SGHTA and CDR2 FQGNSA. CDR3 loop: CASSLPGQGAKNIQYF. The CDR3 region has the DNA TGTGCCAGCAGCTTACCGGGACAGGGAGCCAAAAACATTCAGTACTTC. The whole variable domain, filled in from reference TRBV7-2 and TRBJ2-4, reads GAGVSQSPSNKVTEKGKDVELRCDPISGHTALYWYRQSLGQGLEFLIYFQGNSAPDKSGLPSDRFSAERTGGSVSTLTIQRTQQEDSAVYLCASSLPGQGAKNIQYFGAGTRLSVL.